This TCR beta chain was identified during a study of cytomegalovirus exposure and HLA in healthy donors. Study-wide points: In a later analysis, a genetic analysis reported fewer productive-TCR N-insertions in an Asian-associated ancestry cluster than the cohort average. Only CMV serostatus was available as immune exposure information.

Unmatched junction bases numbered 8, after V lost 7 bases and J lost 3 bases. This CDR3 is built from 14 residues. Looked up from germline, CDR1 is WSHSY and CDR2 is SAAADI. About this clone itself: Its antigen is currently unknown.

This PCR relied on a set of 60 Vbeta primers and 13 Jbeta primers. Assay: immunoSEQ multiplex PCR; the TCRdb copy retains only in-frame clones and omits some. The sample has roughly 97,000 clones; about 80% are singletons. The sequencing sample was made of PBMCs. This sequence was found in a woman aged 18 to 35 in good health and CMV-seropositive. V gene TRBV10-2 combines with J gene TRBJ1-2; 7 nucleotides align to TRBD1. The CDR3 bases are TGCGCCAGCAAAAGGGGGCGCGGAGACTATGGCTACACCTTC. Translating it yields CASKRGRGDYGYTF.